This passage covers 10 T cell receptor beta chains from one sample sequenced in a study of cytomegalovirus exposure and HLA in healthy donors. A multiplex PCR was run with 60 Vbeta primers and 13 Jbeta primers. Profiled with immunoSEQ multiplex PCR; TCRdb holds only in-frame clones, not every one. Of 90,000 to 120,000 clones detected, roughly 82% appear once; the ten largest clones hold roughly 2.5%. The sequencing input was PBMCs. The receptors shown here come from a man younger than 40 in good health and CMV-seropositive.

The rearrangement joins TRBV4-1 to TRBJ2-2, with a weak D call TRBD2 (5 bases). The CDR3 runs 17 residues. Trimming stripped 4 bases from V and 11 bases from J, with 26 bases between. Germline V CDR1 and CDR2: MGHRA, YSYEKL. The CDR3 DNA reads TGCGCCAGCAGCCCAACGCCGGTCCAAGCTGGACCGGGAGAGCTGTTTTTT. It specifies CASSPTPVQAGPGELFF.

Only a few counts were recorded for this clone. V and J are TRBV7-9 and TRBJ1-1, with a possible D match to TRBD1 (6 bases). CDR3 length: 14 amino acids. Per the germline V gene, CDR1 is SEHNR and CDR2 is FQNEAQ (reference sequence). Trimming took 5 bases from V and 3 from J, leaving 13 bases between them. The CDR3 region is CASSPRQVHTEAFF. Written as DNA, the CDR3 is TGTGCCAGCAGCCCACGACAGGTCCACACTGAAGCTTTCTTT.

This clone was observed a few times. The CDR3 nucleotides read TGTGCCAGCAGCTTGGACAGGGGGCTTGGGGCCAACGTCCTGACTTTC. Translation: CASSLDRGLGANVLTF. The chain links TRBV5-4 to TRBJ2-6; 9 nucleotides agree with TRBD1. The CDR3 is made up of 16 amino acids. Trimming took 0 bases from V and 3 from J; bases not matched to a gene: 1. From germline, CDR1 is SGHNT and CDR2 YYREEE (reference sequence).

V usage is TRBV9 and J usage is TRBJ1-2; D is unresolved. From germline, CDR1 is SGDLS and CDR2 YYNGEE. The CDR3 extends over 11 amino acids. With 4 bases removed from V and 7 bases from J, the gap between germline ends came to 8 bases. CDR3 loop: CASSPGSGYTF. For the CDR3, the DNA is TGTGCCAGCAGCCCGGGGTCTGGCTACACCTTC.

This chain connects TRBV5-1 to TRBJ2-3; tentative D call: TRBD1 (6 bases). Germline V gene data show CDR1 as SGHRS and CDR2 as YFSETQ. The CDR3 consists of 14 residues. V lost 4 bases, J lost 3 bases, and 12 bases lay in between. CDR3 nucleotide sequence: TGCGCCAGCAGCCAAACCGGGACAACAGATACGCAGTATTTT. It encodes CASSQTGTTDTQYF.

This clone occurred a few times. CDR3 in amino acids: CASSVAGLATQETQYF. DNA for the CDR3: TGTGCCAGCAGCGTAGCAGGACTAGCGACCCAAGAGACCCAGTACTTC. This chain uses TRBV9 with TRBJ2-5; 9 bases align to TRBD2. CDR1 and CDR2 (germline): SGDLS, YYNGEE. The CDR3 loop spans 16 amino acids. V trimming: 0 bases; J trimming: 1 base; junction bases outside the gene matches: 4.

The rearrangement links TRBV27 to TRBJ1-2, with 10 bases aligning to TRBD1. The germline V gene has CDR1 MNHEY and CDR2 SMNVEV (reference sequence). The CDR3 covers 15 residues. The ends lost 0 bases at V and 8 bases at J; junction bases unmatched: 6. The CDR3 is CASSLSSGTGVGYTF. The CDR3 nucleotides read TGTGCCAGCAGTTTATCCTCCGGGACAGGGGTGGGCTACACCTTC.

This chain joins TRBV4-1 and TRBJ1-1, with 7 nucleotides matching TRBD1. This CDR3 has 14 residues. In germline, CDR1 is MGHRA, CDR2 YSYEKL. Trimming removed 5 bases from V and 1 base from J; junction bases left unmatched: 4. The CDR3 DNA is TGCGCCAGCAGCAGTAACAGGGGGAACACTGAAGCTTTCTTT. Translated, it gives CASSSNRGNTEAFF.

J is TRBJ1-3 and V is TRBV6-1; D perhaps matches TRBD1 (6 bases). The CDR3 totals 14 residues. V shed 5 bases and J shed 2 bases, with 10 bases lying between them. Per germline, CDR1 MNHNS and CDR2 SASEGT. The CDR3 loop reads CASSFQGTGNTIYF. The DNA of the CDR3 is TGTGCCAGCAGTTTCCAGGGGACTGGAAACACCATATATTTT.

CDR3 residues: CASSSNEKLFF. CDR3 nucleotides: TGCGCCAGCAGCTCGAATGAAAAACTGTTTTTT. V usage is TRBV5-1 and J usage is TRBJ1-4; no clear D. This CDR3 comprises 11 residues. Per the germline V gene, CDR1 is SGHRS and CDR2 is YFSETQ. Between the trimmed V and J ends, which lost 3 bases and 5 bases, there was a span of 2 bases. The full variable domain, rest sourced from reference TRBV5-1 and TRBJ1-4, is KAGVTQTPRYLIKTRGQQVTLSCSPISGHRSVSWYQQTPGQGLQFLFEYFSETQRNKGNFPGRFSGRQFSNSRSEMNVSTLELGDSALYLCASSSNEKLFFGSGTQLSVL.